Each of the 30 T cell receptor beta chains below was sequenced from the same sample in a study of shared clonotypes between healthy human individuals. Sequencing was performed with immunoSEQ multiplex PCR; in TCRdb, only in-frame clones are kept and a portion is missing. This sample has some 1,600,000 clones, with nearly 99% found just once. Sequenced sample: naive CD4+ T cells sorted from blood. Subset meaning: CD45RA+ positively selected. The origin of the receptors is a man aged 30 to 39 in good health.

The J gene is TRBJ2-1, the V gene TRBV6-4; tentatively, D is TRBD2 (5 bases). The V gene lost 1 base and the J gene lost 6 bases, with 13 bases spanning the gap. CDR1 and CDR2 (germline): MRHNA, SNTAGT. The CDR3 runs 15 residues. The CDR3 DNA reads as TGTGCCAGCAGTGACTTCCTAGCAAAAGGCAATGAGCAGTTCTTC. Protein: CASSDFLAKGNEQFF.

This chain uses TRBV5-1 with TRBJ2-7; D unclear. Trimming removed 5 bases at V and 2 bases at J, with 14 bases between. The germline V gene encodes CDR1 SGHRS and CDR2 YFSETQ. The CDR3 spans 14 residues. CDR3 bases: TGCGCCAGCAGGAAATCAGTAGGTCCCTACGAGCAGTACTTC. As protein: CASRKSVGPYEQYF.

V and J are TRBV2 and TRBJ1-2, with unresolved D. V was trimmed by 0 bases and J by 4 bases, leaving 12 bases between them. This CDR3 spans 15 amino acids. CDR1 is SNHLY, CDR2 FYNNEI, per germline. As DNA, the CDR3 is TGTGCCAGCAGTGAAGCAAATCGGCGGGCCTATGGCTACACCTTC. It codes for CASSEANRRAYGYTF. The complete variable domain, with remaining parts taken from reference TRBV2 and TRBJ1-2, reads EPEVTQTPSHQVTQMGQEVILRCVPISNHLYFYWYRQILGQKVEFLVSFYNNEISEKSEIFDDQFSVERPDGSNFTLKIRSTKLEDSAMYFCASSEANRRAYGYTFGSGTRLTVV.

This chain connects TRBV7-2 to TRBJ2-7, with no clear D. Germline V CDR1 and CDR2: SGHTA, FQGNSA. This CDR3 has 13 residues. V was pared by 1 base and J by 6 bases, with 10 bases between. Written as DNA, the CDR3 is TGTGCCAGCAGCTTAGTCCCGGCTGCCGAGCAGTACTTC. Translation gives CASSLVPAAEQYF.

This clone was seen once. The CDR3 region is CASSLELNQPQHF. The CDR3 DNA is TGTGCCAGCAGCTTAGAACTAAATCAGCCCCAGCATTTT. The J gene is TRBJ1-5, the V gene TRBV11-2; D not certain. CDR3 size: 13 residues. V was shortened by 0 bases and J by 4 bases, with 4 bases between the two germline ends. CDR1 and CDR2 (germline): SGHAT, FQNNGV. Full variable domain (missing parts from reference TRBV11-2 and TRBJ1-5): EAGVAQSPRYKIIEKRQSVAFWCNPISGHATLYWYQQILGQGPKLLIQFQNNGVVDDSQLPKDRFSAERLKGVDSTLKIQPAKLEDSAVYLCASSLELNQPQHFGDGTRLSIL.

The chain recombines TRBV5-4 with TRBJ2-7; weak D call: TRBD2 (6 bases). This CDR3 comprises 15 residues. The germline V gene has CDR1 SGHNT and CDR2 YYREEE (reference sequence). Trimming cost V 0 bases and J 2 bases, with 12 bases left between them. The CDR3 spells CASSLGRGDAYEQYF. As DNA, the CDR3 is TGTGCCAGCAGCTTGGGGCGGGGAGATGCCTACGAGCAGTACTTC.

The chain joins TRBV7-9 to TRBJ2-1, with D maybe TRBD2 (5 bases). With 5 bases removed from V and 3 bases from J, the gap between germline ends came to 20 bases. This CDR3 comprises 17 residues. Germline CDR1 reads SEHNR; CDR2 reads FQNEAQ (reference sequence). The chain's CDR3 is CASSNVSGSLVYNEQFF. The CDR3 bases are TGTGCCAGCAGCAATGTCAGCGGCTCTCTAGTCTACAATGAGCAGTTCTTC.

The chain carries TRBV7-9 and TRBJ1-2; D remains unclear. V was trimmed by 2 bases and J by 0 bases, leaving 7 bases between them. The CDR3 is made up of 14 amino acids. Per germline, CDR1 SEHNR and CDR2 FQNEAQ (reference sequence). This CDR3 is CASSLRETNYGYTF. The DNA for the CDR3 is TGTGCCAGCAGCTTACGCGAAACTAACTATGGCTACACCTTC.

The chain recombines TRBV28 with TRBJ2-2, with a weak D call TRBD1 (7 bases). This CDR3 region has 14 residues. Trimming removed 2 bases from V and 7 bases from J, with 11 bases in between. Germline CDR1 is MDHEN and CDR2 is SYDVKM. The CDR3 DNA reads TGTGCCAGCAGTTTACAGGGGGGCGGCGGGGAGCTGTTTTTT. Translation: CASSLQGGGGELFF.

The V and J genes are TRBV2 and TRBJ2-6; possible D gene TRBD1, 5 bases. With 7 bases removed from V and 2 bases from J, the gap between germline ends came to 9 bases. The CDR3 contains 14 residues. Germline CDR1 SNHLY, CDR2 FYNNEI. The CDR3 loop reads CASTRTPGANVLTF. In DNA form, the CDR3 reads TGTGCCAGCACCCGGACACCTGGGGCCAACGTCCTGACTTTC.

This clone was detected only a few times. V usage is TRBV9 and J usage is TRBJ1-1; perhaps TRBD1 as D (6 bases). V was trimmed by 1 base and J by 5 bases, leaving 12 bases between them. The CDR3 sequence is 14 residues long. In germline, CDR1 is SGDLS, CDR2 YYNGEE. The CDR3 DNA reads TGTGCCAGCAGCGTAACGGACAGAGATACTGAAGCTTTCTTT. As protein: CASSVTDRDTEAFF.

As regards this clone: Other DNA sequences from this sample encode an identical CDR3 as well. The V and J genes are TRBV19 and TRBJ2-7; D unclear. This CDR3 has 13 residues. The germline V gene has CDR1 LNHDA and CDR2 SQIVND (reference sequence). Deletions cut 1 base from V and 2 bases from J, with 6 bases between. CDR3 sequence: CASSIGLAYEQYF. As DNA, the CDR3 is TGTGCCAGTAGTATAGGACTCGCCTACGAGCAGTACTTC.

The V gene is TRBV5-4, the J gene TRBJ1-5; possible D gene TRBD1, 5 bases. Germline-derived CDR1 and CDR2 are SGHNT and YYREEE (reference sequence). The CDR3 is 15 amino acids. Trimming removed 0 bases from V and 4 bases from J, with 11 bases in between. The CDR3 reads CASSLAGALNQPQHF. CDR3 DNA sequence: TGTGCCAGCAGCTTGGCCGGGGCATTAAATCAGCCCCAGCATTTT.

This rearrangement joins TRBV6-6 to TRBJ1-5; D is ambiguous. With 5 bases removed from V and 0 bases from J, the gap between germline ends came to 5 bases. Germline V lookup: CDR1 MNHNY, CDR2 SVGAGI (reference sequence). The CDR3 runs 13 residues. CDR3 in amino acids: CASSPYSNQPQHF. The DNA of the CDR3 is TGTGCCAGCAGTCCCTATAGCAATCAGCCCCAGCATTTT.

The rearrangement links TRBV19 to TRBJ1-5, with D possibly TRBD1 on 5 matching bases. This CDR3 has 15 amino acids. Germline CDR1 is LNHDA and CDR2 is SQIVND (reference sequence). V lost 6 bases and J lost 7, with 19 bases in between. The CDR3 sequence: CASSPIISGGQPQHF. The CDR3 coding sequence is TGTGCCAGTAGCCCGATTATTTCGGGGGGACAGCCCCAGCATTTT.

V usage is TRBV10-2 and J usage is TRBJ1-2, with D possibly being TRBD1 (6 bases). Germline-derived CDR1 and CDR2 are WSHSY and SAAADI. The ends were cut back, 5 bases at V and 6 bases at J, with 16 bases in the middle. CDR3 size: 14 residues. Written as DNA, the CDR3 is TGCGCCAGCAGTCCCACAGGGCCGAGGGATGGCTACACCTTC. It yields the protein CASSPTGPRDGYTF.

The chain is built from TRBV18 and TRBJ2-2; D might be TRBD2 (6 bases). The germline V gene has CDR1 KGHSH and CDR2 LQKENI. V was cut by 3 bases and J by 4 bases, with 9 bases left in between. The CDR3 extends over 14 amino acids. CDR3 nucleotide sequence: TGTGCCAGCTCACCGGGAGGCTCCACCGGGGAGCTGTTTTTT. It is translated as CASSPGGSTGELFF.

A single count supports this clone. This chain joins TRBV29-1 and TRBJ2-2; 15 bases are shared with TRBD2. Germline V CDR1 and CDR2: SQVTM, ANQGSEA. After removal of 7 bases from V and 5 bases from J, the junction contained 5 bases not matched to a gene. The CDR3 spans 15 residues. CDR3 sequence reads: CSAGTSGRKTGELFF. CDR3 sequence (DNA): TGCAGCGCCGGGACTAGCGGGAGGAAAACCGGGGAGCTGTTTTTT.

The chain carries TRBV7-6 and TRBJ2-1; D might be TRBD2 (6 bases). Germline V gene sequence: CDR1 SGHVS, CDR2 FNYEAQ. This CDR3 contains 14 residues. V lost 5 bases, J lost 4 bases, and 12 bases lay in between. The CDR3 spells CASSVTRGYNEQFF. The CDR3 DNA is TGTGCCAGCAGCGTAACCCGGGGGTACAATGAGCAGTTCTTC.

The chain employs TRBV4-2 and TRBJ2-1; the D gene is possibly TRBD1 (5 bases). The V and J ends lost 4 bases and 6 bases respectively, with 25 bases between them. This CDR3 is built from 18 residues. Germline-derived CDR1 and CDR2 are LGHNA and YNFKEQ. CDR3 residues: CASSREGMGQPSFNEQFF. The DNA for the CDR3 is TGTGCCAGCAGCCGGGAAGGTATGGGGCAACCCAGCTTCAATGAGCAGTTCTTC.

The chain carries TRBV11-2 and TRBJ2-5, with D perhaps matching TRBD2 (6 bases). Germline V gene data show CDR1 as SGHAT and CDR2 as FQNNGV. This CDR3 spans 15 amino acids. Trimming pared 4 bases from V and 5 bases from J, leaving 17 bases between. CDR3 coding DNA: TGTGCCAGCAGCTGGACCGGGAGCGGCCGGGAGACCCAGTACTTC. It encodes CASSWTGSGRETQYF. Using reference TRBV11-2 and TRBJ2-5 for the parts outside the CDR3, the full variable domain is EAGVAQSPRYKIIEKRQSVAFWCNPISGHATLYWYQQILGQGPKLLIQFQNNGVVDDSQLPKDRFSAERLKGVDSTLKIQPAKLEDSAVYLCASSWTGSGRETQYFGPGTRLLVL.

This clone was observed a single time. Different DNA sequences within this sample yield the same CDR3. V is TRBV7-9 and J is TRBJ2-1, with D hard to call. CDR1 is SEHNR and CDR2 is FQNEAQ in the germline V gene (reference sequence). V lost 3 bases and J 0 bases, leaving 9 bases between the germline ends. This CDR3 spans 15 amino acids. CDR3 coding DNA: TGTGCCAGCAGCTTGGCGCTTGTCTCCTACAATGAGCAGTTCTTC. Encoded protein: CASSLALVSYNEQFF.

The chain links TRBV6-5 to TRBJ1-5, with TRBD1 identical over 7 bases. The junction had 4 bases not matched to a gene; V was cut back by 5 bases and J by 3 bases. Germline-derived CDR1 and CDR2 are MNHEY and SVGAGI. CDR3 length: 14 residues. The CDR3 nucleotides read TGTGCCAGCAGTCGACAGGGCCCCAATCAGCCCCAGCATTTT. The encoded protein is CASSRQGPNQPQHF.

V and J are TRBV5-1 and TRBJ2-5; D possibly corresponds to TRBD1 (5 bases). V was pared by 5 bases and J by 5 bases, with 16 bases between. The CDR3 is made up of 14 amino acids. The germline gives CDR1 SGHRS, CDR2 YFSETQ. The CDR3, as DNA: TGCGCCAGCAGATTAACTCCAGGGTACGAGACCCAGTACTTC. Protein sequence: CASRLTPGYETQYF.

This chain joins TRBV6-1 and TRBJ2-4; TRBD1 matches 8 bases. The junction had 9 bases not matched to a gene; V was cut back by 10 bases and J by 10 bases. Germline V gene sequence: CDR1 MNHNS, CDR2 SASEGT. This CDR3 spans 12 amino acids. CDR3 bases: TGTGCCACCAGGGGGACAGGCCTTATTCAGTACTTC. Translating gives CATRGTGLIQYF.

This rearrangement joins TRBV18 to TRBJ2-5, with D tentatively TRBD1 (6 bases). CDR1 is KGHSH and CDR2 is LQKENI in the germline V gene. Deletions cut 6 bases from V and 0 bases from J, with 26 bases between. The CDR3 consists of 19 residues. The CDR3: CASSKNGQGRGTYQETQYF. DNA of the CDR3: TGTGCCAGCTCGAAAAACGGGCAGGGAAGGGGGACGTACCAAGAGACCCAGTACTTC.

Written as DNA, the CDR3 is TGTGCCAGCAGCTTGGCTTCGGGACGTACAGAGCAGTACTTC. Translated: CASSLASGRTEQYF. The J gene is TRBJ2-7, the V gene TRBV5-6, with D perhaps assigned TRBD1 or TRBD2 (5 bases each). V lost 0 bases to trimming and J lost 7 bases, with 14 bases between them. The CDR3 runs to 14 residues. Germline values: CDR1 SGHDT, CDR2 YYEEEE.

The chain combines TRBV6-5 with TRBJ1-4; possible D gene TRBD1, 5 bases. The CDR3 is made up of 13 amino acids. Germline CDR1 MNHEY, CDR2 SVGAGI. V was trimmed by 4 bases and J by 8 bases, leaving 11 bases between them. As DNA, the CDR3 is TGTGCCAGCAGTTTCGACAGCCAGGAAAAACTGTTTTTT. It encodes CASSFDSQEKLFF.

The chain carries TRBV6-5 and TRBJ2-5; the D gene is possibly TRBD2 (6 bases). Per germline, CDR1 MNHEY and CDR2 SVGAGI. This CDR3 has 13 amino acids. V was clipped by 5 bases and J by 8 bases, with 15 bases between them. This CDR3 reads CASSIRDGTTQYF. In DNA, the CDR3 is TGTGCCAGCAGTATACGCGACGGGACTACCCAGTACTTC.

The chain joins TRBV18 to TRBJ1-1; D gene unclear. Germline assignment: CDR1 KGHSH and CDR2 LQKENI. The CDR3 totals 13 residues. Trimming cost V 3 bases and J 6 bases, with 11 bases left between them. CDR3 region: CASSPRVAAEAFF. The CDR3, as DNA: TGTGCCAGCTCACCGAGGGTCGCGGCTGAAGCTTTCTTT. Using reference TRBV18 and TRBJ1-1 for the parts outside the CDR3, the full variable domain is NAGVMQNPRHLVRRRGQEARLRCSPMKGHSHVYWYRQLPEEGLKFMVYLQKENIIDESGMPKERFSAEFPKEGPSILRIQQVVRGDSAAYFCASSPRVAAEAFFGQGTRLTVV.